This TCR beta chain was profiled in a study of early T cells in non-severe SARS-CoV-2 infection. Study background: Sequencing input comprised bulk RNA from unsorted whole blood; chain pairing was not available. Study outcomes and limitations: Matches to VDJdb favored anti-spike CD8 responses and missed private and CD4 specificities.

This CDR3 comprises 13 residues. Trimming took off 7 bases at V and 1 base at J, with 10 bases between the two ends. Germline-derived CDR1 and CDR2 are SNHLY and FYNNEI. Unique molecular identifiers were attached to individual cDNA molecules. TCRdb processed the 5' RACE reads anew with MiXCR; each CDR3 protein has one entry. The sample includes some 80,000 distinct CDR3 sequences, more than 9% of them seen just once. Of note for this clonotype: Its specificity is unknown.

The source material was whole blood, sampled at baseline. This TCR was recovered from an adult who was a healthcare worker with PCR-confirmed SARS-CoV-2 infection or an uninfected control (not recorded which). The rearrangement links TRBV2 to TRBJ2-5; D is possibly TRBD1 (5 bases). The CDR3 spells CASKSGIQETQYF. The CDR3 coding sequence is TGTGCCAGCAAATCAGGGATCCAAGAGACCCAGTACTTC.